This T cell receptor (beta chain) was captured in a study of HIV-infected children after antiretroviral therapy interruption. General study points: Naive CD4+ sequences overlapped less between time points once interruption began. Naive CD4+ Gini coefficient rose by interruption end, suggesting clonal expansion.

This clonotype was found many times. Its antigen is unidentified. RNA-based 3' RACE libraries used unique molecular identifiers. TCRdb re-analysed the 3' RACE reads in MiXCR, keeping a single row per CDR3 protein. The table has over 35,000 distinct CDR3 sequences, less than 8.5% seen once; the top ten hold around 1%. The sample's treatment: PENTA 11 planned treatment interruption arm or continuous ART arm. Sorting from thawed PBMCs isolated naive CD4+ CD45RA+ CD45RO- T cells. From germline, CDR1 is LGHNA and CDR2 YNFKEQ. The CDR3 loop spans 16 amino acids. V gave up 5 bases and J gave up 7 bases; unmatched junction bases: 11.

The specimen was CD45RA+ CD4+ T cells from PBMCs, pooled from several time points, collected from a donor given antiretroviral therapy, either interrupted or continuous. Subset here: naive CD4+ CD45RA+ CD45RO- T cells. This sequence joins TRBV4-2 and TRBJ2-1; 10 bases align to TRBD2. The receptor's source is a pool of human donors with HIV. As DNA, the CDR3 is TGTGCCAGCAGCTTAACGATAGCGGGAGGTGTTAATGAGCAGTTCTTC. Translating gives CASSLTIAGGVNEQFF.